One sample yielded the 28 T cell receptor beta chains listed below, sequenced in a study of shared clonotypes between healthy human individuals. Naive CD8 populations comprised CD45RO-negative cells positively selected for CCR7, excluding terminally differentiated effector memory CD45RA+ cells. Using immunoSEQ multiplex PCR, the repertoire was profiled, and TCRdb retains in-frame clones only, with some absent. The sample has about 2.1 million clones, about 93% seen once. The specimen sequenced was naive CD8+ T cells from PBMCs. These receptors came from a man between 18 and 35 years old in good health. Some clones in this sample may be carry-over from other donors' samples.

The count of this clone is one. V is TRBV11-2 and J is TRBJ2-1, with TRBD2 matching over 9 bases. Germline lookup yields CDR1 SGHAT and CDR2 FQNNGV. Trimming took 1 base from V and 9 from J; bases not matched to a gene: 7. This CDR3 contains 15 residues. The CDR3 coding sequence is TGTGCCAGCAGCTTAGCGGCTAGCGGGACGACTGAGCAGTTCTTC. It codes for CASSLAASGTTEQFF. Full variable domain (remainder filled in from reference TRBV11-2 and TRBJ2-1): EAGVAQSPRYKIIEKRQSVAFWCNPISGHATLYWYQQILGQGPKLLIQFQNNGVVDDSQLPKDRFSAERLKGVDSTLKIQPAKLEDSAVYLCASSLAASGTTEQFFGPGTRLTVL.

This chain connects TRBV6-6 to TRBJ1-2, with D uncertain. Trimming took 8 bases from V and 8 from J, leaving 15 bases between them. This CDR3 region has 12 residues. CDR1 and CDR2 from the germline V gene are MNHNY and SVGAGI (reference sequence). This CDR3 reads CASQDGLLGYTF. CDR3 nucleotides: TGTGCCAGCCAGGACGGCCTATTAGGCTACACCTTC.

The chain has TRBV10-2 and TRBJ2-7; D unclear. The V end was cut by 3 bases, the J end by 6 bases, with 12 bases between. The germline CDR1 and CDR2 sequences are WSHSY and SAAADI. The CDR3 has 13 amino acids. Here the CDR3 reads CASSDDLGGEQYF. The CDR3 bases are TGCGCCAGCAGTGATGACCTGGGTGGCGAGCAGTACTTC.

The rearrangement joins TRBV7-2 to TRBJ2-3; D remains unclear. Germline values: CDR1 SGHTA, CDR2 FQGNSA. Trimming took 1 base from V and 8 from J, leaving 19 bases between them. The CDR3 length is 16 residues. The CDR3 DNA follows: TGTGCCAGCAGCTTAGTTACCGGGTCCACTCTAGGTACGCAGTATTTT. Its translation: CASSLVTGSTLGTQYF.

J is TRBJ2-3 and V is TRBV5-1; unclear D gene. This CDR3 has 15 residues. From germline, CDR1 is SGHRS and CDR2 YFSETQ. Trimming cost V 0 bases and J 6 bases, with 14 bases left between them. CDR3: CASSLGTQKADTQYF. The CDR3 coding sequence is TGCGCCAGCAGCTTGGGTACACAGAAGGCGGATACGCAGTATTTT.

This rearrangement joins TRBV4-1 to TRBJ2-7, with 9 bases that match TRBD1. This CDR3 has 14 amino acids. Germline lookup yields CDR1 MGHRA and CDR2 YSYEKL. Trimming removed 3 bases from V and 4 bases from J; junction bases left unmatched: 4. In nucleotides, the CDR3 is TGCGCCAGCAGCCATATCGGACAGGGGTACGAGCAGTACTTC. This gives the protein CASSHIGQGYEQYF.

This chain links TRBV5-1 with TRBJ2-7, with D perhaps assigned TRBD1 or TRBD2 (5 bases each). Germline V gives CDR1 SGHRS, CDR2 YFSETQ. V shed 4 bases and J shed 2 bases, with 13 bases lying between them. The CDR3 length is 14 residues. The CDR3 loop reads CASSGGEAAYEQYF. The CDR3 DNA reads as TGCGCCAGCAGCGGGGGTGAGGCAGCCTACGAGCAGTACTTC.

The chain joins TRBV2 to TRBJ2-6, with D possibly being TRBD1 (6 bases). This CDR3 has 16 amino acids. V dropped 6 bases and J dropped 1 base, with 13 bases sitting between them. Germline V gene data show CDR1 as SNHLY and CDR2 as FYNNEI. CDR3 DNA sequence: TGTGCCAGCAGGGGAAACAGGGCTTCTGGGGCCAACGTCCTGACTTTC. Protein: CASRGNRASGANVLTF.

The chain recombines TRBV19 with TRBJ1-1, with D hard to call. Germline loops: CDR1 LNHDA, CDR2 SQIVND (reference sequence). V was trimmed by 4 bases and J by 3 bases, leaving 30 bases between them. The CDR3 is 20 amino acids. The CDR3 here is CASSTSPPGPRERVDTEAFF. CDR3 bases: TGTGCCAGTAGTACGAGTCCTCCGGGCCCGCGTGAACGGGTGGACACTGAAGCTTTCTTT.

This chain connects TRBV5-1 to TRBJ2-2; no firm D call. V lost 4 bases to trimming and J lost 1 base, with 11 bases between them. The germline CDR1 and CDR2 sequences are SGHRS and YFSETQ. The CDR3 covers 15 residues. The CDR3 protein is CASSREGRNTGELFF. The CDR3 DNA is TGCGCCAGCAGCCGAGAAGGGCGGAACACCGGGGAGCTGTTTTTT.

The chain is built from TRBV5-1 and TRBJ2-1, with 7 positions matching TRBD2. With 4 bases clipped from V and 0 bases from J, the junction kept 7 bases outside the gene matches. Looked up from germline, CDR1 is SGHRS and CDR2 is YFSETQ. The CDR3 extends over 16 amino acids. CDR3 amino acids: CASSPVSGGSYNEQFF. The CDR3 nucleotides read TGCGCCAGCAGCCCCGTATCGGGGGGCTCCTACAATGAGCAGTTCTTC.

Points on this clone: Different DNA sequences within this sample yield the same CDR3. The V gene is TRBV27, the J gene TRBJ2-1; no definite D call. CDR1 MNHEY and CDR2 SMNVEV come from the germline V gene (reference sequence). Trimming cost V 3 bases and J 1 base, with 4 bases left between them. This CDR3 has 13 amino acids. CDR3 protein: CASSLSSYNEQFF. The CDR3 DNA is TGTGCCAGCAGTTTGAGTTCCTACAATGAGCAGTTCTTC.

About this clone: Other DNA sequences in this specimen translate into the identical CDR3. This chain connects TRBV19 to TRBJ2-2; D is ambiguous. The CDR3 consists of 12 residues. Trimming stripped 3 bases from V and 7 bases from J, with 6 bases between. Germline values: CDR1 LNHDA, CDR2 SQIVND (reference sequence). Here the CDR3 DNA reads TGTGCCAGTAGTATCGGAAGCGGGGAGCTGTTTTTT. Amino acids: CASSIGSGELFF.

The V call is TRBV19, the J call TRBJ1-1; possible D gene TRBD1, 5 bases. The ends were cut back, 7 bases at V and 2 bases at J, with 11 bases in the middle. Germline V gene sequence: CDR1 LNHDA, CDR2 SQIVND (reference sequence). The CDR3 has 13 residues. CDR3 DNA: TGTGCCAGTACGAATGGGGACAACACTGAAGCTTTCTTT. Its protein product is CASTNGDNTEAFF. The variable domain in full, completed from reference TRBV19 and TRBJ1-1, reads DGGITQSPKYLFRKEGQNVTLSCEQNLNHDAMYWYRQDPGQGLRLIYYSQIVNDFQKGDIAEGYSVSREKKESFPLTVTSAQKNPTAFYLCASTNGDNTEAFFGQGTRLTVV.

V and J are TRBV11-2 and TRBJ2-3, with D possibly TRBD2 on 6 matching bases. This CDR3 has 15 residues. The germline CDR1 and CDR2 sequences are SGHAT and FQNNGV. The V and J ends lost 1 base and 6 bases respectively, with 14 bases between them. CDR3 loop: CASSLGLGYSDTQYF. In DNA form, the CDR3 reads TGTGCCAGCAGCTTAGGACTAGGATATAGTGATACGCAGTATTTT.

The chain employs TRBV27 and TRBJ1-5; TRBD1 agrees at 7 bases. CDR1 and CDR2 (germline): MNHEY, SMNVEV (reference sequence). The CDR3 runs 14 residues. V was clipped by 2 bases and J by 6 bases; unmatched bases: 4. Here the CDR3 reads CASSLMSGGQPQHF. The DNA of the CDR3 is TGTGCCAGCAGTTTAATGTCAGGGGGTCAGCCCCAGCATTTT.

CDR3 sequence: CAWTPGDLYEQYF. DNA of the CDR3: TGTGCCTGGACCCCAGGCGATCTTTACGAGCAGTACTTC. This rearrangement joins TRBV30 to TRBJ2-7, with D hard to call. Trimming took 4 bases from V and 4 from J, leaving 14 bases between them. CDR1 and CDR2 from the germline V gene are GTSNPN and SVGIG (reference sequence). The CDR3 covers 13 residues.

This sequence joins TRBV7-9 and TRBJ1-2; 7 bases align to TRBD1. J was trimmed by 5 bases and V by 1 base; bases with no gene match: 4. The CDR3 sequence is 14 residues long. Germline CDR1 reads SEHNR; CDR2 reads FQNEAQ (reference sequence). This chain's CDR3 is CASSLVGTEYGYTF. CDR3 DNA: TGTGCCAGCAGCTTAGTTGGGACAGAATATGGCTACACCTTC.

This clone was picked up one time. As DNA, the CDR3 is TGTGCCAGCAGCTTAGTGCCGGGTGGCTCTGGAAACACCATATATTTT. Protein: CASSLVPGGSGNTIYF. The rearrangement links TRBV7-9 to TRBJ1-3; D not resolved. This CDR3 contains 16 residues. The germline V and J ends were trimmed by 1 base and 0 bases, with 10 bases remaining between them. Germline V gene sequence: CDR1 SEHNR, CDR2 FQNEAQ (reference sequence).

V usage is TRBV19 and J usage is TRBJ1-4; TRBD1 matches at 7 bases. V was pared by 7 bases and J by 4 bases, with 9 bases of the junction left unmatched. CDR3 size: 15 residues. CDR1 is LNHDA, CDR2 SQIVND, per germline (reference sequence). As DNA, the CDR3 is TGTGCCAGTACAAAAGAGGGACAGAGTAATGAAAAACTGTTTTTT. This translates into CASTKEGQSNEKLFF.

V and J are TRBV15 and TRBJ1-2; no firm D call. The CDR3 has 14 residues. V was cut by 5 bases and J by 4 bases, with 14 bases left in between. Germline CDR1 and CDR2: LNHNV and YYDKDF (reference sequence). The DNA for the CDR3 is TGTGCCACCAGCGGCGGGGTTTCCCTCTATGGCTACACCTTC. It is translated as CATSGGVSLYGYTF.

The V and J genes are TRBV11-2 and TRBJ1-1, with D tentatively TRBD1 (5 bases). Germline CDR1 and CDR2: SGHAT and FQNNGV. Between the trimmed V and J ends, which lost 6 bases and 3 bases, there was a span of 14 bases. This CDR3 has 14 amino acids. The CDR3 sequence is CASRRFDRYTEAFF. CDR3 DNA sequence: TGTGCCAGCAGACGATTCGACAGATACACTGAAGCTTTCTTT.

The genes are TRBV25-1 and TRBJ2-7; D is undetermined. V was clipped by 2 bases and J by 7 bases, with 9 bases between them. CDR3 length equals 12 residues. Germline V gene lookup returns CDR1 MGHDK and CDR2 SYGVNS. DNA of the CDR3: TGTGCCAGCAGTGAAGGTTCCCTTGAGCAGTACTTC. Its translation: CASSEGSLEQYF.

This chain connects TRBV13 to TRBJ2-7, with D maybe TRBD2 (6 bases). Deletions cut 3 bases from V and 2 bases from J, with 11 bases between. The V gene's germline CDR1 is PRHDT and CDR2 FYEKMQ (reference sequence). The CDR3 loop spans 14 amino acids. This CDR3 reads CASSLRGTPYEQYF. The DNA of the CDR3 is TGTGCCAGCAGCTTGCGGGGTACGCCCTACGAGCAGTACTTC.

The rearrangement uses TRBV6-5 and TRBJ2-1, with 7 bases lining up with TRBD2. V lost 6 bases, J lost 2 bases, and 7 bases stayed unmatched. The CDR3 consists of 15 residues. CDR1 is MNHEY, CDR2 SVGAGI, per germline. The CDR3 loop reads CASRRSSGPYNEQFF. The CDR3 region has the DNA TGTGCCAGCAGGAGGTCTAGCGGACCCTACAATGAGCAGTTCTTC.

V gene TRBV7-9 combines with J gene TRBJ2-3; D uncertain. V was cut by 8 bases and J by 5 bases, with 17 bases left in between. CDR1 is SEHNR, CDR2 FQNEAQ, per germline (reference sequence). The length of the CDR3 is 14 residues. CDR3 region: CASGYWTLRDTQYF. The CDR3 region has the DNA TGTGCCAGCGGCTATTGGACCCTGAGAGATACGCAGTATTTT.

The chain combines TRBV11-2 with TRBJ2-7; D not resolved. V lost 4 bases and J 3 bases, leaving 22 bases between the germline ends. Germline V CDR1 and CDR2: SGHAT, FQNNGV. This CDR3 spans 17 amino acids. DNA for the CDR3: TGTGCCAGCAGCTACCCTCGGGCGGACCTGTTAGGCTACGAGCAGTACTTC. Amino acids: CASSYPRADLLGYEQYF.

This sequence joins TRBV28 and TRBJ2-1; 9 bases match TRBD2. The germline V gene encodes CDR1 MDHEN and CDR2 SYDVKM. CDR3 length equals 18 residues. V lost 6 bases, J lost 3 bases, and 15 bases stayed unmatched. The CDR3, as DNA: TGTGCCAGCAGCTGGCGTGGTAGCGGGAGTTCGGACTACAATGAGCAGTTCTTC. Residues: CASSWRGSGSSDYNEQFF.